What follows are 29 T cell receptor beta chains derived from one specimen sequenced in a study of T-cell reconstitution after alpha-beta-depleted transplantation in children. This sample's TCRbeta library carried unique molecular identifier barcodes. TCRdb reanalysed the PCR reads using MiXCR and keeps one entry per CDR3 protein. This sample has fewer than 450,000 distinct CDR3 sequences, with about 17% found just once. The sample was PBMCs, mostly from graft donor cells, taken 360 days after TCRalphabeta/CD19-depleted stem cell transplant. The origin of the receptors is a male patient under 10 years old who had a stem cell transplant for acute lymphoblastic leukemia, so the T cells may come from the graft donor.

V is TRBV28 and J is TRBJ2-5; TRBD2 matches at 13 bases. The V segment lost 3 bases and the J segment 1 base; nucleotides outside the gene matches: 2. The CDR3 contains 16 residues. Germline V gives CDR1 MDHEN, CDR2 SYDVKM. CDR3 bases: TGTGCCAGCAGTTTCGGGACTAGCGGGACCCAAGAGACCCAGTACTTC. It translates to CASSFGTSGTQETQYF.

This clonotype was recorded a few times. This chain joins TRBV12-3 or TRBV12-4 and TRBJ1-3; TRBD1 might be the D (6 bases). CDR3 length: 16 residues. V dropped 6 bases and J dropped 4 bases, with 19 bases sitting between them. CDR3 in amino acids: CASSRGGPGQGNTIYF. CDR3 DNA: TGTGCCAGCAGCCGGGGGGGACCGGGACAAGGAAACACCATATATTTT.

This clonotype occurred a few times. The chain has TRBV28 and TRBJ1-5; weak D call: TRBD1 (6 bases). Germline CDR1 is MDHEN and CDR2 is SYDVKM. This CDR3 is 14 amino acids long. V gave up 5 bases and J gave up 3 bases, with 11 bases separating them. The CDR3 region has the DNA TGTGCCAGCAGTCCGGACAGATTCAATCAGCCCCAGCATTTT. This gives the protein CASSPDRFNQPQHF. Full variable domain (remainder filled in from reference TRBV28 and TRBJ1-5): DVKVTQSSRYLVKRTGEKVFLECVQDMDHENMFWYRQDPGLGLRLIYFSYDVKMKEKGDIPEGYSVSREKKERFSLILESASTNQTSMYLCASSPDRFNQPQHFGDGTRLSIL.

Many counts were recorded for this clonotype. The genes are TRBV12-3 or TRBV12-4 and TRBJ2-1; 9 positions agree with TRBD2. The CDR3 runs 15 residues. Trimming cost V 4 bases and J 9 bases; bases outside gene matches: 10. CDR3 loop: CASSSGLAKVGEQFF. In nucleotides, the CDR3 is TGTGCCAGCAGTTCCGGACTAGCGAAGGTTGGTGAGCAGTTCTTC.

This clonotype was counted between two and nine times. The chain is built from TRBV29-1 and TRBJ2-7, with D perhaps TRBD2 (5 bases). There are 11 residues in the CDR3. V lost 6 bases and J 4 bases, leaving 10 bases between the germline ends. Germline V gene data show CDR1 as SQVTM and CDR2 as ANQGSEA. The CDR3 DNA is TGCAGCGTCTTTTCGGGATACGAGCAGTACTTC. Translation: CSVFSGYEQYF.

The genes are TRBV12-3 or TRBV12-4 and TRBJ2-1; TRBD2 agrees at 11 bases. The CDR3 extends over 15 amino acids. V was pared by 1 base and J by 8 bases, with 4 bases of the junction left unmatched. The CDR3 is CASSLVAGGPHEQFF. The CDR3 DNA sequence: TGTGCCAGCAGTTTAGTAGCGGGAGGGCCCCATGAGCAGTTCTTC.

The chain recombines TRBV29-1 with TRBJ2-7, with D possibly being TRBD1 or TRBD2 (5 bases each). The V end lost 0 bases, the J end lost 6 bases, and 9 bases lay between the germline ends. CDR1 and CDR2 (germline): SQVTM, ANQGSEA. CDR3 length: 12 amino acids. CDR3 sequence: CSVEDGGSEQYF. The CDR3 nucleotides read TGCAGCGTTGAAGATGGGGGAAGCGAGCAGTACTTC.

This clonotype was counted at least ten times. The chain joins TRBV10-3 to TRBJ2-3, with 10 nucleotides matching TRBD1. CDR3 length equals 14 residues. V shed 4 bases, J shed 5 bases, and the junction held 3 bases outside the gene matches. Germline V gene data show CDR1 as ENHRY and CDR2 as SYGVKD. The CDR3 bases are TGTGCCATCAGTGGGGACAGGGGTGGAGATACGCAGTATTTT. Amino acid sequence: CAISGDRGGDTQYF.

This clonotype has a count of ten or more. The chain recombines TRBV7-2 with TRBJ2-1; 9 nucleotides line up with TRBD2. Germline V gene sequence: CDR1 SGHTA, CDR2 FQGNSA. V dropped 5 bases and J dropped 6; count of bases not matched to a gene: 5. This CDR3 spans 14 amino acids. CDR3: CASSNSGSINEQFF. The CDR3 region has the DNA TGTGCCAGCAGCAATAGCGGGAGTATCAATGAGCAGTTCTTC.

The table lists this clonotype with a few counts. V gene TRBV7-6 combines with J gene TRBJ2-3; 8 bases line up with TRBD2. The CDR3 has 17 residues. The junction had 8 bases not matched to a gene; V was cut back by 3 bases and J by 0 bases. Germline V gene data show CDR1 as SGHVS and CDR2 as FNYEAQ. CDR3: CASSFYLTSASTDTQYF. The CDR3 DNA reads TGTGCCAGCAGCTTCTACCTGACTAGCGCAAGCACAGATACGCAGTATTTT.

This clonotype has at least ten counts. CDR3 loop: CASSLLTGSGYEQYF. The CDR3 DNA follows: TGTGCCAGCAGTTTGCTTACAGGGTCTGGATACGAGCAGTACTTC. The chain is built from TRBV28 and TRBJ2-7; tentatively, D is TRBD1 (6 bases). CDR1 is MDHEN, CDR2 SYDVKM, per germline. The CDR3 is 15 amino acids. Trimming stripped 3 bases from V and 4 bases from J, with 16 bases between.

CDR3 DNA sequence: TGCGCCAGCAGACCGGGATACAGTTCTCCCGTGCCCTACGAGCAGTACTTC. Translation gives CASRPGYSSPVPYEQYF. The chain is built from TRBV5-1 and TRBJ2-7, with D possibly matching TRBD2 (5 bases). This CDR3 comprises 17 residues. Trimming left V 5 bases short and J 2 bases short, with 23 bases between. Germline V gives CDR1 SGHRS, CDR2 YFSETQ.

The J gene is TRBJ2-1, the V gene TRBV7-2, with D perhaps matching TRBD2 (5 bases). Trimming cost V 5 bases and J 0 bases, with 8 bases left between them. The germline gives CDR1 SGHTA, CDR2 FQGNSA. CDR3 size: 14 residues. The CDR3 nucleotides are TGTGCCAGCAGCGGTCTAGCCTCCTACAATGAGCAGTTCTTC. It is translated as CASSGLASYNEQFF.

The CDR3 DNA follows: TGTGCCAGTAGTATACGGTCAGATACGCAGTATTTT. Amino acid sequence: CASSIRSDTQYF. The V and J genes are TRBV19 and TRBJ2-3; D call uncertain. The V end lost 2 bases, the J end lost 4 bases, and 4 bases lay between the germline ends. The CDR3 is 12 amino acids. Looked up from germline, CDR1 is LNHDA and CDR2 is SQIVND (reference sequence).

For the CDR3, the DNA is TGTGCCAGCAGCTCCTCGTCACTAGACTACACCGGGGAGCTGTTTTTT. This translates into CASSSSSLDYTGELFF. The chain recombines TRBV5-6 with TRBJ2-2; perhaps TRBD2 as D (5 bases). In germline, CDR1 is SGHDT, CDR2 YYEEEE. The germline V and J ends were trimmed by 3 bases and 3 bases, with 15 bases remaining between them. The CDR3 contains 16 residues.

The chain has TRBV29-1 and TRBJ2-1; the match to TRBD2 covers 14 bases. Germline loops: CDR1 SQVTM, CDR2 ANQGSEA. The V segment lost 4 bases and the J segment 8 bases; nucleotides outside the gene matches: 4. CDR3 length: 14 amino acids. As DNA, the CDR3 is TGCAGCGTTGTTCCGGGACTAGCGGGAGATGAGCAGTTCTTC. Protein product: CSVVPGLAGDEQFF.

The V gene is TRBV6-2 or TRBV6-3, the J gene TRBJ2-3, with D hard to call. The length of the CDR3 is 14 residues. Trimming removed 7 bases from V and 3 bases from J, with 14 bases in between. Germline CDR1 reads MNHEY; CDR2 reads SVGEGT. Written as DNA, the CDR3 is TGTGCCAGCACCCGCTTGCCTCTGACAGATACGCAGTATTTT. It yields the protein CASTRLPLTDTQYF.

This clonotype was observed a few times. The CDR3 DNA reads as TGTGCCAGCAGTTTTAACAGGGAGACCCAGTACTTC. Translating it yields CASSFNRETQYF. The V call is TRBV12-3 or TRBV12-4, the J call TRBJ2-5; D might be TRBD1 (5 bases). The CDR3 covers 12 residues. V was shortened by 3 bases and J by 5 bases, with 7 bases between the two germline ends.

This clonotype was observed a handful of times. The chain uses TRBV6-1 and TRBJ1-1; D is undetermined. The CDR3 totals 14 residues. Trimming took off 7 bases at V and 4 bases at J, with 16 bases between the two ends. Germline V gives CDR1 MNHNS, CDR2 SASEGT. The CDR3: CASTRGGSITEAFF. Written as DNA, the CDR3 is TGTGCCAGCACCCGGGGAGGCAGCATCACTGAAGCTTTCTTT.

The chain links TRBV28 to TRBJ2-7, with 7 bases that match TRBD2. The CDR3 spans 15 residues. Looked up from germline, CDR1 is MDHEN and CDR2 is SYDVKM. V trimming: 6 bases; J trimming: 1 base; junction bases outside the gene matches: 9. CDR3 sequence reads: CASSHGLGMSYEQYF. The CDR3 nucleotides are TGTGCCAGCAGCCATGGACTAGGAATGTCCTACGAGCAGTACTTC.

Ten or more counts support this clonotype. The rearrangement links TRBV12-3 or TRBV12-4 to TRBJ2-3; TRBD2 agrees at 8 bases. The CDR3 consists of 16 residues. The ends lost 6 bases at V and 7 bases at J; junction bases unmatched: 15. The CDR3 here is CASSPGSSGSEYTQYF. The CDR3 DNA reads as TGTGCCAGCAGCCCCGGATCCAGCGGGAGCGAATATACGCAGTATTTT.

The chain combines TRBV4-1 with TRBJ2-1; 7 bases fit TRBD1. The CDR3 totals 16 residues. The germline gives CDR1 MGHRA, CDR2 YSYEKL. V trimming: 2 bases; J trimming: 5 bases; junction bases outside the gene matches: 9. CDR3 DNA: TGCGCCAGCAGCCAACAACTAGTGACAGGGAACAATGAGCAGTTCTTC. It translates to CASSQQLVTGNNEQFF.

This clonotype showed up many times. V and J are TRBV3-1 and TRBJ2-1; D might be TRBD2 (6 bases). CDR1 and CDR2 from the germline V gene are LGHDT and YNNKEL (reference sequence). Trimming cost V 3 bases and J 4 bases, with 13 bases left between them. The CDR3 totals 15 residues. The CDR3 region is CASSHPGTHYNEQFF. The CDR3 DNA follows: TGTGCCAGCAGCCATCCGGGGACTCATTACAATGAGCAGTTCTTC.

This chain joins TRBV7-9 and TRBJ2-5, with 10 bases matching TRBD1. The J segment lost 0 bases and the V segment lost 2 bases, leaving 6 bases of the junction unmatched. The CDR3 runs to 17 residues. CDR1 is SEHNR, CDR2 FQNEAQ, per germline (reference sequence). This CDR3 is CASSLLPDRGDQETQYF. The CDR3 DNA reads as TGTGCCAGCAGCTTACTCCCGGACAGGGGGGACCAAGAGACCCAGTACTTC.

This clonotype was counted a few times. The V call is TRBV7-2, the J call TRBJ2-7; 7 positions agree with TRBD2. Germline V gene lookup returns CDR1 SGHTA and CDR2 FQGNSA. V lost 4 bases, J lost 2 bases, and 8 bases stayed unmatched. CDR3 length: 15 amino acids. The CDR3 sequence is CASSSWTRRPYEQYF. In DNA form, the CDR3 reads TGTGCCAGCAGCTCTTGGACTAGGCGTCCCTACGAGCAGTACTTC.

This chain uses TRBV4-3 with TRBJ2-3, with a tentative D call TRBD2 (5 bases). CDR3 length equals 16 residues. V dropped 0 bases and J dropped 4 bases, with 14 bases sitting between them. Germline values: CDR1 LGHNA, CDR2 YSLEER. The CDR3 nucleotides read TGCGCCAGCAGCCAAGAGGCCCCTGGAGGTCCAGATACGCAGTATTTT. It yields the protein CASSQEAPGGPDTQYF.

This clonotype was seen more than once but under ten times. The chain links TRBV6-5 to TRBJ2-6; D not resolved. The CDR3 is 17 residues long. The germline V gene has CDR1 MNHEY and CDR2 SVGAGI. V was cut by 0 bases and J by 4 bases, with 13 bases left in between. The CDR3 region is CASSYSEVSVGANVLTF. Written as DNA, the CDR3 is TGTGCCAGCAGTTACTCTGAGGTGTCAGTAGGGGCCAACGTCCTGACTTTC.

The chain carries TRBV11-3 and TRBJ1-5, with D unclear. The V gene lost 4 bases and the J gene lost 4 bases, with 11 bases spanning the gap. CDR1 is SGHNT and CDR2 is YENEEA in the germline V gene. This CDR3 has 14 residues. The CDR3 loop is CASSSISPNQPQHF. CDR3 nucleotide sequence: TGTGCCAGCAGCTCCATTTCCCCTAATCAGCCCCAGCATTTT.

The chain carries TRBV7-9 and TRBJ2-3, with D maybe TRBD1 (6 bases). Germline CDR1 SEHNR, CDR2 FQNEAQ (reference sequence). Trimming shortened V by 2 bases and J by 3 bases, and 12 bases separated the two germline ends. The CDR3 sequence is 15 residues long. The CDR3 DNA sequence: TGTGCCAGCAGCTTACAGGGGTTTACGACAGATACGCAGTATTTT. Translation: CASSLQGFTTDTQYF.